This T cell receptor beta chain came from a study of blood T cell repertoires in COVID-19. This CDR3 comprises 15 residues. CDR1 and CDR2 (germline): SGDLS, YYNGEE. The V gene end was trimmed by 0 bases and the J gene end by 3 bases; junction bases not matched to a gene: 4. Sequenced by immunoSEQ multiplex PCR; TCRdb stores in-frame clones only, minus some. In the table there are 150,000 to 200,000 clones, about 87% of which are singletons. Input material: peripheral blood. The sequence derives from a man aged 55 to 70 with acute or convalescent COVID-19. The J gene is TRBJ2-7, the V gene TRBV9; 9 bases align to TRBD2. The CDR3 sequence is CASSVGGSGSYEQYF. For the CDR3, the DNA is TGTGCCAGCAGCGTAGGGGGTAGCGGGAGCTACGAGCAGTACTTC.